The 28 T cell receptor beta chains below all came from one sample that was sequenced in a study of tumor-infiltrating lymphocytes in primary liver carcinoma. The tissue used was unsorted bulk material of about 17-33 mg. RNA and DNA were co-extracted from it with the AllPrep DNA/RNA mini kit. TCR beta cDNA was prepared out of roughly 0.5 ug total RNA by means of a constant-region primer. Amplification in three nested multiplex PCR rounds with slightly modified ARM-PCR gave rise to TCR beta libraries. TRBV1-TRBV30 forward primers and a C-beta reverse primer were used in the first two PCR rounds, which each ran for approximately 11 cycles. TCRdb reprocessed the multiplex PCR reads via MiXCR and lists one record per CDR3 protein. The sample shows 100,000 or so distinct CDR3 sequences, roughly 85% of them seen only once. Sequenced: liver tumor tissue from sampling region 3. Subset indicated: tumor region T3, left-lateral pole. The receptors derive from a man aged 35 to 55 with primary liver carcinoma and hepatitis B virus infection.

Regarding this clonotype: This may stem from a read error, because a much larger clone lies one nucleotide away. The chain employs TRBV20-1 and TRBJ2-3; D is undetermined. The CDR3 loop spans 11 amino acids. V dropped 8 bases and J dropped 3 bases, with 9 bases sitting between them. Germline CDR1 is DFQATT and CDR2 is SNEGSKA (reference sequence). This CDR3 is CSTTLTDTQYF. The DNA for the CDR3 is TGCAGTACTACTCTTACAGATACGCAGTATTTT.

Of note for this clonotype: One end of the junction does not line up with germline, which may come from a read error. This rearrangement joins TRBV5-5 to TRBJ2-1; TRBD2 aligns across 9 bases. Germline CDR1 SGHKS, CDR2 YYEKEE (reference sequence). This CDR3 contains 17 residues. CDR3 bases: TGTGCCAGCAGCCGGGCTCTAGGCTTAGCGGGAGAAAGTGAGCAGCACTTC. The encoded protein is CASSRALGLAGESEQHF. The full variable domain, with the rest looked up from reference TRBV5-5 and TRBJ2-1, is DAGVTQSPTHLIKTRGQQVTLRCSPISGHKSVSWYQQVLGQGPQFIFQYYEKEERGRGNFPDRFSARQFPNYSSELNVNALLLGDSALYLCASSRALGLAGESEQHFGPGTRLTVL.

As to this clonotype: The junction shows a germline mismatch at one end, possibly a read error. The J gene is TRBJ2-7, the V gene TRBV6-1, with 8 positions matching TRBD2. CDR3 length: 15 amino acids. Germline assignment: CDR1 MNHNS and CDR2 SASEGT. CDR3 region: CASSWKAGEVHEQYF. The CDR3 region has the DNA TGTGCCAGCAGCTGGAAAGCGGGAGAGGTCCACGAGCAGTATTTC.

This clonotype was observed a few times. The chain has TRBV11-3 and TRBJ2-1, with D uncertain. CDR3 length: 12 residues. V was shortened by 9 bases and J by 9 bases, with 15 bases between the two germline ends. CDR1 is SGHNT, CDR2 YENEEA, per germline. CDR3 region: CASGLTPTEQFF. In nucleotides, the CDR3 is TGTGCCAGTGGCTTGACCCCAACTGAGCAGTTCTTC. Variable domain in full (rest from reference TRBV11-3 and TRBJ2-1): EAGVVQSPRYKIIEKKQPVAFWCNPISGHNTLYWYLQNLGQGPELLIRYENEEAVDDSQLPKDRFSAERLKGVDSTLKIQPAELGDSAVYLCASGLTPTEQFFGPGTRLTVL.

The chain employs TRBV5-1 and TRBJ2-6; 8 bases are shared with TRBD2. The CDR3 extends over 20 amino acids. Germline lookup yields CDR1 SGHRS and CDR2 YFSETQ. V gave up 4 bases and J gave up 4 bases; unmatched junction bases: 19. DNA for the CDR3: TGCGCCAGCAGCACCGGGGGGGCCCTAGGAACCGGTTCCGGGGCCAACGTCCTGACTTTC. Amino acids: CASSTGGALGTGSGANVLTF. Supplemented by reference TRBV5-1 and TRBJ2-6, the full variable domain reads KAGVTQTPRYLIKTRGQQVTLSCSPISGHRSVSWYQQTPGQGLQFLFEYFSETQRNKGNFPGRFSGRQFSNSRSEMNVSTLELGDSALYLCASSTGGALGTGSGANVLTFGAGSRLTVL.

The chain combines TRBV12-3 or TRBV12-4 with TRBJ2-7; a weak D match, TRBD1 (5 bases). This CDR3 spans 15 amino acids. Trimming stripped 8 bases from V and 4 bases from J, with 21 bases between. CDR3 bases: TGTGCCAGCGGTTCAGGGTGGGCCATATCATACGAGCAGTACTTC. This gives the protein CASGSGWAISYEQYF.

Turning to this clonotype: The final CDR3 position lacks the conserved phenylalanine or tryptophan, pointing to a likely read error. CDR3 nucleotide sequence: TGTGCCAGCAGTGGCGGGACCTTGGGTAAAGAAAAACTGTTTTTA. This codes for CASSGGTLGKEKLFL. V gene TRBV9 combines with J gene TRBJ1-4; TRBD1 is a possible D gene (5 bases). Germline CDR1 SGDLS, CDR2 YYNGEE. V was cut by 5 bases and J by 8 bases, with 19 bases left in between. The CDR3 consists of 15 residues.

Regarding this clonotype: In this CDR3 the conserved last residue, phenylalanine or tryptophan, is missing, so a read error is likely. The chain recombines TRBV11-2 with TRBJ2-2; possibly TRBD1 for D (6 bases). Trimming shortened V by 0 bases and J by 13 bases, and 24 bases separated the two germline ends. CDR3 size: 17 residues. CDR1 and CDR2 from the germline V gene are SGHAT and FQNNGV. CDR3 coding DNA: TGTGCCAGCAGCTTAGATCATCGGGGTAGGGACACCGGGCTGCTGTTTTAT. Protein sequence: CASSLDHRGRDTGLLFY.

The J gene is TRBJ1-2, the V gene TRBV6-1; D gene uncertain. Germline CDR1 and CDR2: MNHNS and SASEGT. V dropped 7 bases and J dropped 8 bases, with 23 bases sitting between them. This CDR3 is 15 amino acids long. CDR3 protein: CASIVSGIGSEGYTF. In nucleotides, the CDR3 is TGTGCCAGCATAGTTTCCGGGATAGGGTCTGAAGGCTACACCTTC.

In its sample, this clonotype was seen once. One end of the junction fails to match germline, which may point to a read error. This chain links TRBV4-3 with TRBJ2-7; D unresolved. The CDR3 is 14 residues long. Germline V CDR1 and CDR2: LGHNA, YSLEER. The CDR3, as DNA: TGCGCAAGCAGCCAAGGTCAGGTCTCCTACGAGCAGTGCTTC. Translating gives CASSQGQVSYEQCF.

This clonotype was observed a few times. The J gene is TRBJ2-3, the V gene TRBV7-3; no definite D call. Germline CDR1 SGHTA, CDR2 FQGTGA. The CDR3 has 12 residues. The ends were cut back, 4 bases at V and 1 base at J, with 3 bases in the middle. The CDR3 sequence is CASSWGTDTQYF. The CDR3 DNA sequence: TGTGCCAGCAGCTGGGGCACAGATACGCAGTATTTT.

This clonotype was recorded many times. This sequence joins TRBV12-3 or TRBV12-4 and TRBJ1-1, with D perhaps TRBD1 (6 bases). V lost 5 bases, J lost 6 bases, and 16 bases lay in between. This CDR3 contains 14 residues. CDR3: CASSRRRGPAEAFF. CDR3 nucleotides: TGTGCCAGCAGTAGACGTCGGGGGCCGGCTGAAGCTTTCTTT.

A word on this clonotype: Because it lacks the conserved phenylalanine or tryptophan at the end, this CDR3 is likely a read error. J is TRBJ2-7 and V is TRBV29-1; tentatively, D is TRBD2 (5 bases). Germline V gene data show CDR1 as SQVTM and CDR2 as ANQGSEA. The CDR3 is 15 amino acids. The DNA of the CDR3 is TGTAGCGTTGAAGACCCGGGATGGAGCTCCTACGAGCAGTACTTA. It translates to CSVEDPGWSSYEQYL.

The chain joins TRBV14 to TRBJ2-2, with D possibly being TRBD1 (5 bases). The CDR3 sequence is 16 residues long. V shed 0 bases and J shed 7 bases, with 15 bases lying between them. The germline V gene encodes CDR1 SGHDN and CDR2 FVKESK. CDR3 coding DNA: TGTGCCAGCAGCCAAGACGGCGACAGCCGGGTCGGGGAGCTGTTTTTT. Amino acid sequence: CASSQDGDSRVGELFF.

V gene TRBV29-1 combines with J gene TRBJ2-1; the match to TRBD2 covers 8 bases. CDR1 and CDR2 from the germline V gene are SQVTM and ANQGSEA. Trimming removed 0 bases from V and 13 bases from J; junction bases left unmatched: 17. The CDR3 totals 16 residues. DNA for the CDR3: TGCAGCGTTGAAGATTGGACTAGCAGGAAATCGTGGGAACAGTTCTTC. Its translation is CSVEDWTSRKSWEQFF.

In regard to this clonotype: The CDR3 end shows no conserved phenylalanine or tryptophan, and so a read error is likely. The rearrangement joins TRBV11-2 to TRBJ1-2; maybe TRBD1 (5 bases). This CDR3 spans 13 amino acids. With 9 bases removed from V and 7 bases from J, the gap between germline ends came to 18 bases. Germline loops: CDR1 SGHAT, CDR2 FQNNGV. The CDR3 DNA follows: TGTGCCAGTAGTTTAAGGGGAGTATCTGGCTACACCATC. Protein product: CASSLRGVSGYTI.

About this clonotype itself: Sequence at one end of the junction differs from germline and may be a read error. This sequence joins TRBV5-4 and TRBJ2-2, with 10 bases lining up with TRBD1. CDR1 and CDR2 (germline): SGHNT, YYREEE (reference sequence). CDR3 length: 15 amino acids. Here the CDR3 reads CASSESGQGSGKLFF. DNA for the CDR3: TGTGCCAGCAGCGAATCGGGACAGGGGTCCGGGAAGCTGTTTTTT.

The gene calls are TRBV12-3 or TRBV12-4 and TRBJ2-5; 7 bases align to TRBD1. V lost 9 bases, J lost 5 bases, and 12 bases stayed unmatched. This CDR3 has 14 amino acids. CDR3 sequence: CASDQGQSHETQYF. CDR3 in DNA: TGTGCCAGTGATCAGGGACAGTCCCATGAGACCCAGTACTTC.

With regard to this clonotype: At one end, the junction sequence differs from germline, possibly due to a read error. J is TRBJ1-5 and V is TRBV12-3 or TRBV12-4; D not certain. The CDR3 spans 15 residues. DNA for the CDR3: TGCGCCAGCACGCAGTGCACCGCAATAAATCAGCCCCAGCATTTT. As protein: CASTQCTAINQPQHF.

This clonotype came up many times. The chain carries TRBV5-4 and TRBJ2-1; TRBD2 matches 10 bases. This CDR3 is 15 amino acids long. In germline, CDR1 is SGHNT, CDR2 YYREEE (reference sequence). V lost 1 base, J lost 6 bases, and 4 bases stayed unmatched. CDR3 in DNA: TGTGCCAGCAGCTTGAATCTAGCGGGAGCCAATGAGCAGTTCTTC. This codes for CASSLNLAGANEQFF.

As regards this clonotype: With a much larger clone just one base away, this may be a read error. V is TRBV5-1 and J is TRBJ1-1; maybe TRBD1 (5 bases). Trimming took 4 bases from V and 3 from J, leaving 16 bases between them. Germline values: CDR1 SGHRS, CDR2 YFSETQ. This CDR3 is 15 amino acids long. DNA of the CDR3: TGCGCCAGCAGCACCGGGGCGGGGGATCACACTGAAGCTTTCTTT. Protein: CASSTGAGDHTEAFF.

The chain couples TRBV6-1 to TRBJ2-2; D perhaps matches TRBD1 (6 bases). Looked up from germline, CDR1 is MNHNS and CDR2 is SASEGT. The CDR3 runs to 17 residues. The ends were cut back, 9 bases at V and 3 bases at J, with 23 bases in the middle. CDR3 loop: CASRDTPWGQDTGELFF. The CDR3 nucleotides are TGTGCCAGTAGAGACACACCGTGGGGGCAGGACACCGGGGAGCTGTTTTTT.

With regard to this clonotype: This CDR3 fails to terminate in the conserved phenylalanine or tryptophan, so it likely reflects a read error. It is unclear where the CDR3 begins or ends on the DNA, so no DNA is shown, and the CDR3 is as TCRdb lists it. The gene calls are TRBV11-2 and TRBJ1-5; the table assigns TRBD1, which was not confirmed against the DNA. Germline V lookup: CDR1 SGHAT, CDR2 FQNNGV. The CDR3 sequence runs 16 residues, both termini included. The chain's CDR3 is CASSLKGGLTNQPQHL.

This sequence joins TRBV28 and TRBJ1-2; 8 bases match TRBD1. V was clipped by 5 bases and J by 4 bases; unmatched bases: 6. The CDR3 length is 14 residues. Germline V CDR1 and CDR2: MDHEN, SYDVKM. Here the CDR3 reads CASSLTGATYGYTF. CDR3 in DNA: TGTGCCAGCAGTCTGACAGGGGCCACCTATGGCTACACCTTC.

CDR3 DNA sequence: TGTGCCAACAGTATGACAGCGGGATATCAGCCCCAGCATTTT. It encodes CANSMTAGYQPQHF. The rearrangement uses TRBV7-8 and TRBJ1-5, with D maybe TRBD1 (5 bases). Germline V gene data show CDR1 as SGHVS and CDR2 as FQNEAQ. The germline V and J ends were trimmed by 10 bases and 5 bases, with 18 bases remaining between them. This CDR3 spans 14 amino acids.

About this clonotype: Likely a read error: the CDR3 ends without its conserved phenylalanine or tryptophan. V usage is TRBV11-2 and J usage is TRBJ2-2, with D possibly TRBD2 on 5 matching bases. Per the germline V gene, CDR1 is SGHAT and CDR2 is FQNNGV. The CDR3 totals 13 residues. CDR3 in amino acids: CATRPGCTGELFL. The CDR3 DNA reads TGTGCCACTAGGCCAGGATGCACCGGGGAACTGTTTCTT.

This rearrangement joins TRBV29-1 to TRBJ1-2; TRBD1 might be the D (6 bases). The CDR3 is made up of 12 amino acids. The germline V gene encodes CDR1 SQVTM and CDR2 ANQGSEA. The DNA of the CDR3 is TGCAACGTGGGACATGATACATATGGCTACACCTTC. Translated: CNVGHDTYGYTF. Based on the CDR3 plus reference TRBV29-1 and TRBJ1-2, the full variable domain is SAVISQKPSRDICQRGTSLTIQCQVDSQVTMMFWYRQQPGQSLTLIATANQGSEATYESGFVIDKFPISRPNLTFSTLTVSNMSPEDSSIYLCNVGHDTYGYTFGSGTRLTVV.

Details on this clonotype: It may be a read error: a sequence one base away is much more abundant. The CDR3 reads CVSSFQRDYHNEQYF. Written as DNA, the CDR3 is TGTGTCAGCAGCTTCCAGCGGGACTACCATAACGAGCAGTACTTC. The V call is TRBV7-8, the J call TRBJ2-7, with 7 bases that match TRBD2. The V gene's germline CDR1 is SGHVS and CDR2 FQNEAQ. The CDR3 length is 15 residues. The full variable domain, in which reference TRBV7-8 and TRBJ2-7 provide the parts outside the CDR3, is GAGVSQSPRYKVAKRGQDVALRCDPISGHVSLFWYQQALGQGPEFLTYFQNEAQLDKSGLPSDRFFAERPEGSVSTLKIQRTQQEDSAVYLCVSSFQRDYHNEQYFGPGTRLTVT.